Included here is one TCR beta chain sequence, with context. In the authors' methods: In papillary thyroid cancer, a distant-metastasis classifier was built using CDR3 differences across clinicopathological groups. Using MiXCR, TCRdb re-called clones from the PCR reads. The V and J calls here are based on TCRdb, not the publication. The data contain about 92,000 clones, about 15% of them singletons. Trimming took 7 bases from V and 4 from J; bases not matched to a gene: 17. Per germline, CDR1 DFQATT and CDR2 SNEGSKA (reference sequence). The CDR3 contains 17 residues. The sample comes from a study of metastatic and nonmetastatic thyroid tumors. Whole-study context: Peripheral blood and tumor or nodule samples from malignant and benign thyroid patients were compared.

None of the patients had undergone any treatment ahead of thyroid surgery. The sequence was obtained from a female donor with papillary thyroid cancer or a benign thyroid nodule (not recorded which). Some clones in this sample may be carry-over from other donors' samples. Sequences were obtained from blood. The chain uses TRBV20-1 and TRBJ1-5; TRBD1 matches 9 bases. CDR3 nucleotides: TGCAGTGTTCGTCTAGCGGGGGGACAGGGTACAAATCAGCCCCAGCATTTT. The encoded protein is CSVRLAGGQGTNQPQHF.